The entry that follows covers one T cell receptor (beta chain) sequence. CDR1 and CDR2 (germline): SGDLS, YYNGEE. The CDR3 loop spans 16 amino acids. This sample is part of a study of monozygotic twins with inflammatory bowel disease. Amplification of TCRalpha and TCRbeta cDNA involved two nested PCRs that ran for about 15 and 9 cycles. TCRdb re-called the 5' RACE reads; every CDR3 protein appears as one record, without DNA. Here the sample table reports around 380,000 distinct CDR3 sequences. Sequenced material: blood. This chain connects TRBV9 to TRBJ2-3; TCRdb selects TRBD2, and the lack of DNA leaves this call unchecked. The origin of this receptor is a human donor with ulcerative colitis or Crohn's disease, or a healthy co-twin of an affected twin (not recorded which). The CDR3 sequence: CASSEGLALGADTQYF.